These 29 T cell receptor beta chains came from one sample sequenced in a study of blood T cell repertoires in COVID-19. Data came from immunoSEQ multiplex PCR; TCRdb stores just in-frame clones and leaves some out. The repertoire holds about 270,000 clones, with 70% to 90% as singletons. The sequenced material came from PBMCs or T cells enriched from blood (not recorded which). The receptor set was obtained from a woman under 40 who had recovered from COVID-19.

The chain recombines TRBV4-3 with TRBJ1-2; weak D call: TRBD1 (5 bases). Per the germline V gene, CDR1 is LGHNA and CDR2 is YSLEER. With 0 bases removed from V and 4 bases from J, the gap between germline ends came to 12 bases. The length of the CDR3 is 15 residues. CDR3 region: CASSQELTDFYGYTF. CDR3 DNA sequence: TGCGCCAGCAGCCAAGAGTTGACAGACTTCTATGGCTACACCTTC.

The chain recombines TRBV4-1 with TRBJ2-2; the D is unclear. Trimming pared 2 bases from V and 5 bases from J, leaving 6 bases between. The germline V gene has CDR1 MGHRA and CDR2 YSYEKL. This CDR3 has 13 residues. CDR3 loop: CASSQRGTGELFF. CDR3 DNA: TGCGCCAGCAGCCAACGAGGAACCGGGGAGCTGTTTTTT.

This chain connects TRBV12-1 to TRBJ2-1; the table's D call TRBD2 went unverified against the DNA. TRBV12-1 is a listed pseudogene. The CDR3 spans 18 residues. The CDR3: CASSLYPGLGGSYNEQFF. In DNA, the CDR3 is TGTGCCAGCAGCTTGTATCCGGGACTAGGAGGTTCCTACAATGAGCAGTTCTTC.

The V and J genes are TRBV28 and TRBJ1-5, with 8 bases that match TRBD1. The CDR3 spans 16 residues. Germline CDR1 is MDHEN and CDR2 is SYDVKM. J was trimmed by 3 bases and V by 3 bases; bases with no gene match: 7. The DNA of the CDR3 is TGTGCCAGCAGTTTCCCCGACAGGGGAAACAATCAGCCCCAGCATTTT. Amino acids: CASSFPDRGNNQPQHF.

The V and J genes are TRBV27 and TRBJ2-1; 9 bases are shared with TRBD1. CDR1 is MNHEY, CDR2 SMNVEV, per germline (reference sequence). The CDR3 contains 15 residues. V was clipped by 4 bases and J by 9 bases; unmatched bases: 10. The CDR3 DNA is TGTGCCAGCAGTTCCCGGACAGGGGTCAGAGGTGAGCAGTTCTTC. Translated, it gives CASSSRTGVRGEQFF.

The chain couples TRBV7-8 to TRBJ1-1; D is undetermined. Germline CDR1 reads SGHVS; CDR2 reads FQNEAQ. Trimming shortened V by 5 bases and J by 10 bases, and 14 bases separated the two germline ends. The CDR3 sequence is 12 residues long. The CDR3 nucleotides are TGTGCCAGCAGCCCGGACCCGGGGAGAGCTTTCTTT. Its translation is CASSPDPGRAFF.

The chain joins TRBV7-9 to TRBJ2-7; TRBD2 aligns across 10 bases. Unmatched junction bases numbered 6, after V lost 2 bases and J lost 2 bases. This CDR3 comprises 16 residues. The germline CDR1 and CDR2 sequences are SEHNR and FQNEAQ (reference sequence). Here the CDR3 reads CASSLIGLAVTYEQYF. CDR3 nucleotide sequence: TGTGCCAGCAGCTTAATCGGACTAGCGGTCACCTACGAGCAGTACTTC.

The chain links TRBV19 to TRBJ2-3; 7 bases map to TRBD2. V shed 8 bases and J 6 bases; nucleotides not matched to a gene: 11. Germline loops: CDR1 LNHDA, CDR2 SQIVND (reference sequence). The CDR3 has 14 amino acids. The CDR3 reads CASSVGGVGDTQYF. Here the CDR3 DNA reads TGTGCCAGTTCAGTTGGGGGGGTGGGCGATACGCAGTATTTT.

The chain combines TRBV5-1 with TRBJ2-1; weak D call: TRBD1 (5 bases). The germline CDR1 and CDR2 sequences are SGHRS and YFSETQ. Between the trimmed V and J ends, which lost 3 bases and 4 bases, there was a span of 8 bases. CDR3 length: 13 residues. DNA for the CDR3: TGCGCCAGCAGCTCGGACACTTACAATGAGCAGTTCTTC. This gives the protein CASSSDTYNEQFF.

The V and J genes are TRBV28 and TRBJ2-3; TRBD1 matches 7 bases. Germline V gene sequence: CDR1 MDHEN, CDR2 SYDVKM. This CDR3 has 16 amino acids. The J segment lost 0 bases and the V segment lost 7 bases, leaving 10 bases of the junction unmatched. Here the CDR3 reads CASKLGGSTSTDTQYF. CDR3 in DNA: TGTGCCAGCAAGTTAGGGGGCTCTACTAGCACAGATACGCAGTATTTT.

The V and J genes are TRBV6-5 and TRBJ2-1; 8 bases match TRBD1. CDR1 is MNHEY and CDR2 is SVGAGI in the germline V gene. V lost 8 bases, J lost 4 bases, and 10 bases stayed unmatched. CDR3 length: 15 residues. The CDR3 region has the DNA TGTGCCAGCCGTATTCCGGGACAGGAGTACAATGAGCAGTTCTTC. Residues: CASRIPGQEYNEQFF.

The V and J genes are TRBV20-1 and TRBJ2-1; TRBD1 agrees at 8 bases. Germline CDR1 is DFQATT and CDR2 is SNEGSKA (reference sequence). This CDR3 has 14 amino acids. Losses at the gene ends were 4 bases for V and 4 bases for J; bases not matched to a gene: 6. This chain's CDR3 is CSANDRGKYNEQFF. The CDR3 region has the DNA TGCAGTGCTAATGACAGGGGAAAGTACAATGAGCAGTTCTTC.

The chain carries TRBV11-2 and TRBJ1-5; D is unresolved. The CDR3 totals 13 residues. Deletions cut 1 base from V and 5 bases from J, with 6 bases between. In germline, CDR1 is SGHAT, CDR2 FQNNGV. The CDR3 DNA follows: TGTGCCAGCAGCTTAGGAGGGTATCAGCCCCAGCATTTT. Amino acid sequence: CASSLGGYQPQHF.

The J gene is TRBJ1-2, the V gene TRBV4-3; D unclear. The CDR3 totals 15 residues. The V end lost 1 base, the J end lost 4 bases, and 13 bases lay between the germline ends. Germline CDR1 reads LGHNA; CDR2 reads YSLEER. The CDR3 region has the DNA TGCGCCAGCAGCCAAGGTGCGGAGACCACCTATGGCTACACCTTC. Its translation is CASSQGAETTYGYTF.

The V call is TRBV5-1, the J call TRBJ2-1; 10 nucleotides match TRBD2. The J segment lost 5 bases and the V segment lost 4 bases, leaving 6 bases of the junction unmatched. Germline CDR1 reads SGHRS; CDR2 reads YFSETQ. CDR3 length equals 15 residues. The CDR3 region has the DNA TGCGCCAGCAGCCTCAGACTAGCGGGTGACAATGAGCAGTTCTTC. Residues: CASSLRLAGDNEQFF.

The CDR3 coding sequence is TGCGCCAGCAGCGACCCACAGGGTCGGAATGAAAAACTGTTTTTT. Its protein is CASSDPQGRNEKLFF. The chain couples TRBV5-1 to TRBJ1-4; D is perhaps TRBD1 (6 bases). With 4 bases removed from V and 5 bases from J, the gap between germline ends came to 15 bases. CDR1 is SGHRS and CDR2 is YFSETQ in the germline V gene. This CDR3 is built from 15 residues.

The rearrangement links TRBV28 to TRBJ1-1, with D possibly TRBD1 on 6 matching bases. Germline values: CDR1 MDHEN, CDR2 SYDVKM. The CDR3 is made up of 12 amino acids. The germline V and J ends were trimmed by 5 bases and 7 bases, with 11 bases remaining between them. The CDR3 loop reads CASSPEQGEAFF. In nucleotides, the CDR3 is TGTGCCAGCAGTCCCGAACAGGGTGAAGCTTTCTTT.

This clone was counted a few times. The chain employs TRBV27 and TRBJ1-6; D is unclear. CDR1 MNHEY and CDR2 SMNVEV come from the germline V gene (reference sequence). Trimming pared 6 bases from V and 8 bases from J, leaving 8 bases between. This CDR3 is 12 amino acids long. DNA of the CDR3: TGTGCCAGCAGCCTCCGTCATTCACCCCTCCACTTT. Translation gives CASSLRHSPLHF.

V and J are TRBV3-1 (or the pseudogene TRBV3-2) and TRBJ2-7, with 12 positions matching TRBD1. This CDR3 spans 17 amino acids. V lost 4 bases, J lost 2 bases, and 9 bases stayed unmatched. Germline V gene sequence: CDR1 LGHDT, CDR2 YNNKEL (reference sequence). Here the CDR3 DNA reads TGTGCCAGCAGCCGGGGGACAGGGGGCGCGCAGACCTACGAGCAGTACTTC. It is translated as CASSRGTGGAQTYEQYF.

This clone has just a few counts. The rearrangement links TRBV18 to TRBJ1-1; a possible D gene is TRBD1 (6 bases). Per germline, CDR1 KGHSH and CDR2 LQKENI. The V gene lost 1 base and the J gene lost 7 bases, with 25 bases spanning the gap. This CDR3 spans 18 amino acids. CDR3 protein: CASSPLLRTGLQQNEAFF. Here the CDR3 DNA reads TGTGCCAGCTCACCACTGCTACGTACAGGGTTGCAACAAAATGAAGCTTTCTTT.

The CDR3 loop reads CASSLDSWGQDPYEQYF. The CDR3 DNA reads as TGTGCCAGCAGCTTAGATTCGTGGGGACAGGACCCCTACGAGCAGTACTTC. The chain recombines TRBV11-3 with TRBJ2-7, with 8 bases lining up with TRBD1. Per the germline V gene, CDR1 is SGHNT and CDR2 is YENEEA. The CDR3 runs to 17 residues. J lost 2 bases, V lost 0 bases, and 9 bases had no gene match. Variable domain in full (rest from reference TRBV11-3 and TRBJ2-7): EAGVVQSPRYKIIEKKQPVAFWCNPISGHNTLYWYLQNLGQGPELLIRYENEEAVDDSQLPKDRFSAERLKGVDSTLKIQPAELGDSAVYLCASSLDSWGQDPYEQYFGPGTRLTVT.

The chain has TRBV28 and TRBJ1-1; 7 bases are a match to TRBD1. The CDR3 is made up of 15 amino acids. Trimming took 6 bases from V and 6 from J; bases not matched to a gene: 13. CDR1 MDHEN and CDR2 SYDVKM come from the germline V gene. This chain's CDR3 is CASSLLDRAIAEAFF. CDR3 coding DNA: TGTGCCAGCAGCCTACTCGACAGGGCTATCGCTGAAGCTTTCTTT. Supplemented by reference TRBV28 and TRBJ1-1, the full variable domain reads DVKVTQSSRYLVKRTGEKVFLECVQDMDHENMFWYRQDPGLGLRLIYFSYDVKMKEKGDIPEGYSVSREKKERFSLILESASTNQTSMYLCASSLLDRAIAEAFFGQGTRLTVV.

The chain carries TRBV6-5 and TRBJ2-1; a possible D gene is TRBD2 (6 bases). Germline V gene sequence: CDR1 MNHEY, CDR2 SVGAGI. The CDR3 extends over 14 amino acids. The V end was cut by 8 bases, the J end by 4 bases, with 15 bases between. The CDR3 here is CASRGRRGYNEQFF. Written as DNA, the CDR3 is TGTGCCAGCCGGGGACGGAGGGGATACAATGAGCAGTTCTTC.

The rearrangement links TRBV14 to TRBJ1-1; a weak D match, TRBD1 (5 bases). The CDR3 consists of 15 residues. V shed 2 bases and J shed 5 bases, with 15 bases lying between them. Germline V gene lookup returns CDR1 SGHDN and CDR2 FVKESK. In DNA, the CDR3 is TGTGCCAGCAGCCAATTATGGGGCTCCGGAACTGAAGCTTTCTTT. As protein: CASSQLWGSGTEAFF.

The chain recombines TRBV24-1 with TRBJ2-3, with 7 bases lining up with TRBD2. Germline V lookup: CDR1 KGHDR, CDR2 SFDVKD. J was trimmed by 0 bases and V by 2 bases; bases with no gene match: 4. The CDR3 is made up of 16 amino acids. The CDR3: CATSDYKRGSTDTQYF. CDR3 in DNA: TGTGCCACCAGTGATTACAAGCGGGGAAGCACAGATACGCAGTATTTT.

V and J are TRBV19 and TRBJ1-4; the D gene is possibly TRBD1 (6 bases). V was pared by 5 bases and J by 1 base, with 14 bases between. Germline V gene data show CDR1 as LNHDA and CDR2 as SQIVND (reference sequence). This CDR3 region has 16 residues. The CDR3 loop reads CASSPRGSGTNEKLFF. The DNA for the CDR3 is TGTGCCAGTAGTCCCAGGGGTTCCGGAACTAATGAAAAACTGTTTTTT.

V is TRBV29-1 and J is TRBJ1-1, with no clear D. The V and J ends lost 4 bases and 0 bases respectively, with 12 bases between them. This CDR3 contains 14 residues. From germline, CDR1 is SQVTM and CDR2 ANQGSEA. CDR3 DNA: TGCAGCGTTGTAGGAGGACTTATGAACACTGAAGCTTTCTTT. This sequence encodes CSVVGGLMNTEAFF.

The chain is built from TRBV27 and TRBJ2-7; no clear D gene. This CDR3 has 14 residues. V lost 3 bases and J 3 bases, leaving 12 bases between the germline ends. Germline V gene data show CDR1 as MNHEY and CDR2 as SMNVEV (reference sequence). CDR3 sequence (DNA): TGTGCCAGCAGTTTTTTCTCCCACAACTACGAGCAGTACTTC. Its protein product is CASSFFSHNYEQYF.

The chain couples TRBV6-4 to TRBJ2-2, with TRBD2 matching 8 bases. Germline CDR1 is MRHNA and CDR2 is SNTAGT. The CDR3 has 14 residues. V lost 4 bases, J lost 8 bases, and 6 bases stayed unmatched. In DNA form, the CDR3 reads TGTGCCAGCAGTGGTCTAGCGGGTCGAGGGGAGCTGTTTTTT. This sequence encodes CASSGLAGRGELFF.